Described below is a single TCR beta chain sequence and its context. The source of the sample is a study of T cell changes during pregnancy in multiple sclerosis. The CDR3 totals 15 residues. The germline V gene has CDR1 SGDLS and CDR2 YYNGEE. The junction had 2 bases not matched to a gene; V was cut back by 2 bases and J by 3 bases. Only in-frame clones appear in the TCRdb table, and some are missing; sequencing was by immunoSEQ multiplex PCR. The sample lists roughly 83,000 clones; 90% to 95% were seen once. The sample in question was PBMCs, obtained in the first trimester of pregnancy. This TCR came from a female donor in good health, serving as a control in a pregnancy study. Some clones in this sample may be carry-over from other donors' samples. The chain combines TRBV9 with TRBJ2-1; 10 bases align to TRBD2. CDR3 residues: CASSVLAGDYNEQFF. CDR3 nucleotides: TGTGCCAGCAGCGTTCTAGCGGGAGACTACAATGAGCAGTTCTTC.